The 20 T cell receptor beta chains below were found in one sample sequenced in a study of blood T cell repertoires in COVID-19 (dated by TCRdb to the early 2020s). Library generation was performed with the immunoSEQ multiplex PCR assay. TCRdb provides this immuneACCESS table in a form limited to in-frame rearrangements. Some clones are lacking; in checked studies, under half of them reflect an unresolved V gene, and why the rest are absent is not known. The sample contains under 150,000 clones, more than 80% of them found a single time. The ten largest clones capture 8.8% of the sample. The material sequenced was peripheral blood. These TCRs come from a woman of 80 years or more in a cohort sampled during active or convalescent COVID-19.

J is TRBJ2-2 and V is TRBV19, with TRBD2 matching 10 bases. CDR1 and CDR2 from the germline V gene are LNHDA and SQIVND (reference sequence). The CDR3 length is 17 residues. The V segment lost 3 bases and the J segment 6 bases; nucleotides outside the gene matches: 10. CDR3 sequence (DNA): TGTGCCAGTAGTATCCCCTCAAGCGGGGGGGCCGCCGGGGAGCTGTTTTTT. Its protein is CASSIPSSGGAAGELFF.

The V call is TRBV7-9, the J call TRBJ2-5, with D perhaps matching TRBD1 (5 bases). The V gene's germline CDR1 is SEHNR and CDR2 FQNEAQ (reference sequence). V lost 9 bases and J 8 bases, leaving 13 bases between the germline ends. The CDR3 loop spans 11 amino acids. CDR3 bases: TGTGCCAGTTCCGTACAGGAAACCCAGTACTTC. Its translation: CASSVQETQYF. Drawing the rest from reference TRBV7-9 and TRBJ2-5, the complete variable domain is DTGVSQNPRHKITKRGQNVTFRCDPISEHNRLYWYRQTLGQGPEFLTYFQNEAQLEKSRLLSDRFSAERPKGSFSTLEIQRTEQGDSAMYLCASSVQETQYFGPGTRLLVL.

V usage is TRBV10-3 and J usage is TRBJ2-3, with D maybe TRBD1 (5 bases). V lost 0 bases and J lost 7, with 17 bases in between. Germline V gene data show CDR1 as ENHRY and CDR2 as SYGVKD. This CDR3 comprises 16 residues. The CDR3, as DNA: TGTGCCATCAGTGAGTCCATTTCCCAGGGTGGTAATACGCAGTATTTT. This encodes CAISESISQGGNTQYF.

The genes are TRBV18 and TRBJ1-5; the D gene is possibly TRBD1 (5 bases). This CDR3 is built from 15 residues. Germline CDR1 and CDR2: KGHSH and LQKENI. V lost 3 bases, J lost 0 bases, and 9 bases lay in between. The CDR3 DNA sequence: TGTGCCAGCTCACCGGAAGGGGCTAGCAATCAGCCCCAGCATTTT. Protein product: CASSPEGASNQPQHF.

This clone showed up just once. The V and J genes are TRBV5-5 and TRBJ1-4, with a weak D call TRBD1 (6 bases). Per the germline V gene, CDR1 is SGHKS and CDR2 is YYEKEE (reference sequence). The V gene lost 1 base and the J gene lost 8 bases, with 24 bases spanning the gap. This CDR3 spans 18 amino acids. The CDR3 region is CASSLSRVSGGAGEKLFF. Here the CDR3 DNA reads TGTGCCAGCAGCTTGTCCCGCGTTAGCGGGGGCGCAGGAGAAAAACTGTTTTTT.

The chain is built from TRBV6-6 and TRBJ1-5, with D tentatively TRBD1 (5 bases). CDR1 and CDR2 (germline): MNHNY, SVGAGI (reference sequence). Trimming stripped 2 bases from V and 7 bases from J, with 9 bases between. This CDR3 spans 13 amino acids. Here the CDR3 reads CASSYGAEQPQHF. The CDR3 coding sequence is TGTGCCAGCAGTTACGGGGCCGAGCAGCCCCAGCATTTT.

This chain links TRBV7-6 with TRBJ2-2, with TRBD1 identical over 7 bases. This CDR3 region has 15 residues. CDR1 and CDR2 (germline): SGHVS, FNYEAQ. The V and J ends lost 1 base and 4 bases, in that order; junction bases with no gene match: 3. The CDR3, as DNA: TGTGCCAGCAGCTTAGGAAACAGGGGCACCGGGGAGCTGTTTTTT. It codes for CASSLGNRGTGELFF. Based on the CDR3 plus reference TRBV7-6 and TRBJ2-2, the full variable domain is GAGVSQSPRYKVTKRGQDVALRCDPISGHVSLYWYRQALGQGPEFLTYFNYEAQQDKSGLPNDRFSAERPEGSISTLTIQRTEQRDSAMYRCASSLGNRGTGELFFGEGSRLTVL.

The chain has TRBV23-1 and TRBJ2-1; D gene ambiguous. TRBV23-1 is placed among ORFs of uncertain function. Trimming stripped 0 bases from V and 1 base from J, with 7 bases between. The length of the CDR3 is 15 residues. The CDR3 DNA reads TGCGCCAGCAGTCAATCGAGGCAGTCCTACAATGAGCAGTTCTTC. Its translation is CASSQSRQSYNEQFF.

CDR3 in DNA: TGCGCCAGCAGCTCAGGGTGGAGGGCCGGGGAGCTGTTTTTT. Its translation: CASSSGWRAGELFF. The rearrangement uses TRBV5-1 and TRBJ2-2, with D maybe TRBD2 (6 bases). CDR3 length: 14 residues. Germline lookup yields CDR1 SGHRS and CDR2 YFSETQ. V was trimmed by 3 bases and J by 6 bases, leaving 12 bases between them.

The chain couples TRBV14 to TRBJ2-5, with 7 bases lining up with TRBD1. V dropped 5 bases and J dropped 4; count of bases not matched to a gene: 7. The CDR3 loop spans 14 amino acids. Germline CDR1 reads SGHDN; CDR2 reads FVKESK. CDR3 coding DNA: TGTGCCAGCAGCACGTTAAGGACAGGAGAGACCCAGTACTTC. Its protein product is CASSTLRTGETQYF.

This clone was counted only a few times. The rearrangement links TRBV7-9 to TRBJ2-3, with TRBD2 identical over 9 bases. The germline CDR1 and CDR2 sequences are SEHNR and FQNEAQ (reference sequence). This CDR3 comprises 16 residues. V was pared by 1 base and J by 2 bases, with 4 bases of the junction left unmatched. The CDR3 sequence is CASSLVTSGSTDTQYF. CDR3 coding DNA: TGTGCCAGCAGCTTAGTGACTAGCGGATCCACAGATACGCAGTATTTT.

The chain couples TRBV11-2 to TRBJ1-1; D gene uncertain. V was cut by 4 bases and J by 1 base, with 10 bases left in between. This CDR3 comprises 14 residues. Per the germline V gene, CDR1 is SGHAT and CDR2 is FQNNGV. The chain's CDR3 is CASSSIRRNTEAFF. The CDR3 DNA sequence: TGTGCCAGCAGCTCAATAAGGAGGAACACTGAAGCTTTCTTT.

This clone was detected a few times. The chain has TRBV12-3 or TRBV12-4 and TRBJ1-4; a possible D gene is TRBD1 (6 bases). V lost 6 bases, J lost 8 bases, and 13 bases lay in between. CDR3 length: 13 amino acids. Written as DNA, the CDR3 is TGTGCCAGCAGGAAGGGGGTTTCGGAAAAACTGTTTTTT. Its protein is CASRKGVSEKLFF.

The sample holds a few counts of this clone. The rearrangement joins TRBV11-2 to TRBJ2-7; 13 nucleotides match TRBD2. The CDR3 consists of 17 residues. J was trimmed by 1 base and V by 2 bases; bases with no gene match: 5. Germline-derived CDR1 and CDR2 are SGHAT and FQNNGV. The CDR3, as DNA: TGTGCCAGCAGCTTAAACCCGACTAGCGGGGGGTCCTACGAGCAGTACTTC. Protein: CASSLNPTSGGSYEQYF. Filled out from reference TRBV11-2 and TRBJ2-7, the complete variable domain reads EAGVAQSPRYKIIEKRQSVAFWCNPISGHATLYWYQQILGQGPKLLIQFQNNGVVDDSQLPKDRFSAERLKGVDSTLKIQPAKLEDSAVYLCASSLNPTSGGSYEQYFGPGTRLTVT.

The V gene is TRBV7-9, the J gene TRBJ1-4, with D unclear. CDR3 length: 14 amino acids. Trimming cost V 2 bases and J 3 bases, with 7 bases left between them. Germline CDR1 and CDR2: SEHNR and FQNEAQ (reference sequence). The CDR3 DNA reads TGTGCCAGCAGCTTATACAGATCTAATGAAAAACTGTTTTTT. Translation: CASSLYRSNEKLFF.

The genes are TRBV7-3 and TRBJ2-5; 7 positions agree with TRBD1. This CDR3 comprises 16 residues. V trimming: 5 bases; J trimming: 5 bases; junction bases outside the gene matches: 14. Germline values: CDR1 SGHTA, CDR2 FQGTGA. CDR3: CASSDPSTGFRETQYF. CDR3 DNA: TGTGCCAGCAGCGACCCCTCGACAGGGTTTCGGGAGACCCAGTACTTC. The entire variable domain, with the rest obtained from reference TRBV7-3 and TRBJ2-5, is as follows: GAGVSQTPSNKVTEKGKYVELRCDPISGHTALYWYRQSLGQGPEFLIYFQGTGAADDSGLPNDRFFAVRPEGSVSTLKIQRTERGDSAVYLCASSDPSTGFRETQYFGPGTRLLVL.

The V and J genes are TRBV6-5 and TRBJ1-6; D uncertain. Germline V gives CDR1 MNHEY, CDR2 SVGAGI. Deletions cut 5 bases from V and 6 bases from J, with 5 bases between. This CDR3 contains 12 residues. CDR3 coding DNA: TGTGCCAGCAGTCCCAGTAATTCACCCCTCCACTTT. Translating it yields CASSPSNSPLHF.

For the CDR3, the DNA is TGTGCCAGTAGTAGGCTAGCGGGGATCTACAATGAGCAGTTCTTC. This codes for CASSRLAGIYNEQFF. The V call is TRBV19, the J call TRBJ2-1; 9 bases line up with TRBD2. The germline V gene encodes CDR1 LNHDA and CDR2 SQIVND (reference sequence). Germline trimming cut 4 bases from V and 3 bases from J; bases unmatched to any gene: 4. The CDR3 runs to 15 residues.

The chain is built from TRBV6-5 and TRBJ2-2; D may be TRBD2 (5 bases). This CDR3 is 14 amino acids long. The germline CDR1 and CDR2 sequences are MNHEY and SVGAGI. Trimming shortened V by 5 bases and J by 5 bases, and 12 bases separated the two germline ends. CDR3 nucleotides: TGTGCCAGCAGTCCCTCTCGGGATACCGGGGAGCTGTTTTTT. Protein product: CASSPSRDTGELFF.

The genes are TRBV29-1 and TRBJ2-7, with 7 bases matching TRBD1. Germline V lookup: CDR1 SQVTM, CDR2 ANQGSEA. V lost 6 bases, J lost 4 bases, and 6 bases stayed unmatched. This CDR3 region has 12 residues. The CDR3 DNA is TGCAGCGTCGGACAGGCCTTATACGAGCAGTACTTC. Encoded protein: CSVGQALYEQYF.